This T cell receptor beta chain was sequenced in a study of blood T cell repertoires in COVID-19. In the source study's methods: Nucleated cell number was recorded as an estimate derived from reference gene primer amplification. Sequencing was performed with immunoSEQ multiplex PCR; in TCRdb, only in-frame clones are kept and a portion is missing. V and J calls and clone size are those listed in that table; D and trimming were worked out from the DNA. The sample records approximately 240,000 clones, around 83% being singletons. V was cut by 5 bases and J by 3 bases, with 14 bases left in between. The length of the CDR3 is 15 residues. CDR1 is LNHDA, CDR2 SQIVND, per germline (reference sequence).

This chain joins TRBV19 and TRBJ1-3; the D is unclear. Material for sequencing was peripheral blood. The sequence was collected from a woman in her thirties or forties who had recovered from COVID-19. In DNA, the CDR3 is TGTGCCAGTAGTCAATTCGACGGGGTTGGAAACACCATATATTTT. It specifies CASSQFDGVGNTIYF. Full variable domain (rest looked up from reference TRBV19 and TRBJ1-3): DGGITQSPKYLFRKEGQNVTLSCEQNLNHDAMYWYRQDPGQGLRLIYYSQIVNDFQKGDIAEGYSVSREKKESFPLTVTSAQKNPTAFYLCASSQFDGVGNTIYFGEGSWLTVV.